A selection of T cell receptor beta chains follows, all from one sample in a study of shared clonotypes between healthy human individuals. Generated by immunoSEQ multiplex PCR, the TCRdb table keeps only in-frame clones and is missing some. This table has some 2.1 million clones, roughly 94% appearing once. Sequenced sample: naive CD4+ T cells sorted from blood. The source is a man aged 18 to 29 in good health. Both conserved end residues are part of each CDR3. A D gene is named only where the DNA matches it firmly. Clone size appears in some rows only: once, few, many, or a class for an expanded clone.

cdr3_aa cdr3_nt j_call clone_size v_call d_call
CASSLPSASGAKNIQYF TGTGCCAGCAGTTTACCCTCCGCCTCGGGGGCCAAAAACATTCAGTACTTC TRBJ2-4 . TRBV28 .
CASSSREGAWETQYF TGTGCCAGCTCCTCTAGGGAGGGGGCATGGGAGACCCAGTACTTC TRBJ2-5 . TRBV7-8 .
CASSQDHGEGNEQFF TGCGCCAGCAGCCAAGATCACGGAGAGGGGAATGAGCAGTTCTTC TRBJ2-1 . TRBV4-3 .
CASSSSSGGTYNEQFF TGTGCCAGCAGCTCCTCTAGCGGGGGGACTTACAATGAGCAGTTCTTC TRBJ2-1 . TRBV11-3 TRBD2
CATYNEKLFF TGTGCCACCTATAATGAAAAACTGTTTTTT TRBJ1-4 . TRBV6-1 .
CASAAPGHLIWSKNNEQFF TGTGCCAGTGCCGCCCCGGGACACCTAATATGGTCCAAGAACAATGAGCAGTTCTTC TRBJ2-1 . TRBV2 .
CASSVDPGVTEAFF TGTGCCAGCAGCGTAGATCCAGGGGTAACTGAAGCTTTCTTT TRBJ1-1 . TRBV9 .
CASSSEGNNSPLHF TGTGCCAGCAGCTCCGAGGGTAATAATTCACCCCTCCACTTT TRBJ1-6 . TRBV5-6 .
CASSYGLGAGEETQYF TGTGCCAGCAGTTACGGGCTTGGGGCAGGGGAAGAGACCCAGTACTTC TRBJ2-5 . TRBV6-5 .
CASSRKNEQYF TGTGCCAGCAGCCGTAAGAACGAGCAGTACTTC TRBJ2-7 . TRBV7-2 .
CASSLGGDSYNEQFF TGTGCTAGCAGCTTAGGGGGGGACTCCTACAATGAGCAGTTCTTC TRBJ2-1 . TRBV7-7 .
CASTSGRGGEQYF TGTGCCAGTACCTCGGGTAGGGGCGGCGAGCAGTACTTC TRBJ2-7 once TRBV19 .
CASSVGAEGQPQHF TGTGCCAGCAGCGTAGGGGCAGAGGGTCAGCCCCAGCATTTT TRBJ1-5 . TRBV9 .
CASSPGLAGRETQYF TGCGCCAGCAGTCCCGGACTAGCGGGACGGGAGACCCAGTACTTC TRBJ2-5 . TRBV10-1 TRBD2
CSVDYGANVLTF TGCAGCGTTGATTACGGGGCCAACGTCCTGACTTTC TRBJ2-6 . TRBV29-1 .
CASSPGGWASVYNEQFF TGTGCCAGCAGCCCAGGGGGGTGGGCTAGCGTTTACAATGAGCAGTTCTTC TRBJ2-1 . TRBV9 .
CSVEPRGQGNTEAFF TGCAGCGTTGAGCCCCGGGGTCAGGGGAACACTGAAGCTTTCTTT TRBJ1-1 once TRBV29-1 .
CASSVDRGRETQYF TGTGCCAGCAGTGTAGACAGGGGTCGGGAGACCCAGTACTTC TRBJ2-5 . TRBV6-1 TRBD1
CASSPLGQGVSGANVLTF TGTGCCAGCAGTCCCCTCGGACAGGGGGTTTCTGGGGCCAACGTCCTGACTTTC TRBJ2-6 . TRBV28 TRBD1
CASSLEGGGRNQPQHF TGTGCCAGCAGTTTAGAGGGCGGGGGTCGCAATCAGCCCCAGCATTTT TRBJ1-5 . TRBV27 .
CASSLPQVAGNTEAFF TGTGCCAGCAGCTTGCCACAGGTGGCGGGGAACACTGAAGCTTTCTTT TRBJ1-1 . TRBV7-9 .
CSGVYVVGGGYGYTF TGCAGCGGCGTGTACGTAGTAGGGGGCGGTTATGGCTACACCTTC TRBJ1-2 once TRBV29-1 TRBD1
CASSSGTGSFYGYTF TGTGCCAGCAGTTCAGGGACAGGATCTTTCTATGGCTACACCTTC TRBJ1-2 . TRBV28 TRBD1
CASSQIEMGRAGRKYSGNTIYF TGCGCCAGCAGCCAAATCGAGATGGGACGCGCAGGGAGAAAGTACTCTGGAAACACCATATATTTT TRBJ1-3 . TRBV4-1 .
CASSIGRTSYEQYF TGTGCCAGTAGTATCGGACGGACCTCCTACGAGCAGTACTTC TRBJ2-7 . TRBV19 .
CASSFRGDPLGNQPQHF TGTGCCAGTAGTTTTCGAGGGGACCCACTGGGCAATCAGCCCCAGCATTTT TRBJ1-5 . TRBV19 .
CASSLYYNEQFF TGTGCCAGCAGCTTGTATTACAATGAGCAGTTCTTC TRBJ2-1 once TRBV5-4 .
CASSPGPNGEQFF TGTGCCAGCAGCCCGGGGCCAAATGGTGAGCAGTTCTTC TRBJ2-1 . TRBV11-3 .
CASSPQGAGTDTQYF TGTGCCAGCAGCCCACAGGGGGCAGGCACAGATACGCAGTATTTT TRBJ2-3 . TRBV9 TRBD1
CASSSAQHSPLHF TGTGCCAGCAGTTCCGCACAGCATTCACCCCTCCACTTT TRBJ1-6 . TRBV6-6 .
CASSLNYGYTF TGTGCCAGCTCACTAAACTATGGCTACACCTTC TRBJ1-2 . TRBV18 .
CASSQGGGGVGGVYGYTF TGCGCCAGCAGCCAAGGCGGCGGGGGCGTGGGGGGGGTCTATGGCTACACCTTC TRBJ1-2 . TRBV4-1 .
CASGVVNTGELFF TGTGCCAGCGGGGTAGTTAACACCGGGGAGCTGTTTTTT TRBJ2-2 . TRBV25-1 .
CASSTNRGRSTGELFF TGCGCCAGCAGCACTAACAGGGGGCGCAGCACCGGGGAGCTGTTTTTT TRBJ2-2 . TRBV5-1 TRBD1
CASLFRGSSYEQYF TGTGCCAGCCTCTTTAGGGGGAGCTCCTACGAGCAGTACTTC TRBJ2-7 many TRBV2 .
CAITRSSTLQTEAFF TGTGCCATCACAAGGAGTTCAACGCTCCAAACTGAAGCTTTCTTT TRBJ1-1 . TRBV10-3 .
CASSERLAGAVDTQYF TGTGCCAGCAGCGAGAGACTAGCGGGGGCTGTAGATACGCAGTATTTT TRBJ2-3 few TRBV5-4 TRBD2
CASSQGRDRDDEQFF TGCGCCAGCAGCCAAGGCCGGGACAGGGATGATGAGCAGTTCTTC TRBJ2-1 . TRBV5-1 TRBD1
CASSPSRDVLEAFF TGTGCCAGCTCCCCGTCCCGGGACGTTCTCGAAGCTTTCTTT TRBJ1-1 . TRBV18 .
CASSLLTIAGRMNTEAFF TGTGCCAGCAGCTTACTAACGATAGCAGGGCGAATGAACACTGAAGCTTTCTTT TRBJ1-1 . TRBV7-9 .
CASSLVSGSNSPLHF TGTGCCAGCAGCTTAGTGTCCGGATCTAATTCACCCCTCCACTTT TRBJ1-6 . TRBV7-2 .
CASSPNLGLAGETQYF TGTGCCAGCAGTCCAAATTTAGGACTAGCGGGAGAGACCCAGTACTTC TRBJ2-5 . TRBV2 TRBD2
CASGLAGAYEQYF TGTGCCAGTGGGCTAGCGGGAGCCTACGAGCAGTACTTC TRBJ2-7 few TRBV19 TRBD2
CASSLVRDTGELFF TGTGCCAGCAGCTTAGTTCGGGACACCGGGGAGCTGTTTTTT TRBJ2-2 few TRBV7-9 .
CASSNGLAGTDTQYF TGTGCCAGCAGCAATGGACTAGCGGGCACAGATACGCAGTATTTT TRBJ2-3 . TRBV5-4 TRBD2
CASNILGQGRTEAFF TGTGCCAGTAACATACTTGGACAGGGACGCACTGAAGCTTTCTTT TRBJ1-1 . TRBV19 TRBD1
CASSPQGTPYEQYF TGCGCCAGCAGCCCACAGGGGACCCCCTACGAGCAGTACTTC TRBJ2-7 . TRBV5-1 TRBD1
CASSGTSGMNYNEQFF TGTGCCAGCAGTGGGACTAGCGGGATGAACTACAATGAGCAGTTCTTC TRBJ2-1 . TRBV6-1 TRBD2
CASRPGLAGFDEQFF TGTGCCAGCAGGCCGGGACTAGCGGGCTTCGATGAGCAGTTCTTC TRBJ2-1 . TRBV5-5 TRBD2
CSVETASLDTQYF TGCAGCGTTGAGACTGCTTCCCTTGATACGCAGTATTTT TRBJ2-3 once TRBV29-1 .
CASSSTGGPYEQYF TGTGCCAGCAGTTCCACGGGGGGACCCTACGAGCAGTACTTC TRBJ2-7 . TRBV2 TRBD2
CASSIQGPTLHF TGTGCCAGCAGTATACAGGGCCCGACTCTCCACTTT TRBJ1-6 . TRBV6-1 .
CASSFGTGFGSPLHF TGTGCCAGCAGCTTCGGGACAGGGTTCGGTTCACCCCTCCACTTT TRBJ1-6 . TRBV6-6 TRBD1
CASSFREVAGNTIYF TGTGCCAGCAGTTTTCGGGAAGTTGCTGGAAACACCATATATTTT TRBJ1-3 . TRBV6-1 .